The present TCR beta chain was sequenced within a study of shared clonotypes between healthy human individuals. Whole-study findings and limits: It was expected that sequencing depth would affect clonotype sharing among donors. Enrolling few donors narrowed the genetic and exposure-history diversity that was represented.

The assay was run at deep level. Genomic DNA of every subset was divided equally among multiple immunoSEQ plates. Method: immunoSEQ multiplex PCR; TCRdb's copy keeps in-frame clones and lacks some. Counted here are 1,400,000 or so clones, around 98.5% occurring once; the ten biggest clones make up approximately 0.4%. This clone has a single count. Its antigen remains unknown. The CDR3 contains 16 residues. The ends lost 10 bases at V and 0 bases at J; junction bases unmatched: 13. Per the germline V gene, CDR1 is WNHNN and CDR2 is SYGVQD (reference sequence). This TCR was recovered from a man in his thirties or forties in good health. V gene TRBV10-1 combines with J gene TRBJ2-3, with 7 nucleotides matching TRBD2. Specimen: naive CD4+ T cells sorted from blood. Subset denoted: CD45RA+ positively selected. The CDR3 sequence: CATGRRAGESTDTQYF. The CDR3 DNA is TGCGCCACCGGCCGGCGGGCGGGAGAGAGCACAGATACGCAGTATTTT.